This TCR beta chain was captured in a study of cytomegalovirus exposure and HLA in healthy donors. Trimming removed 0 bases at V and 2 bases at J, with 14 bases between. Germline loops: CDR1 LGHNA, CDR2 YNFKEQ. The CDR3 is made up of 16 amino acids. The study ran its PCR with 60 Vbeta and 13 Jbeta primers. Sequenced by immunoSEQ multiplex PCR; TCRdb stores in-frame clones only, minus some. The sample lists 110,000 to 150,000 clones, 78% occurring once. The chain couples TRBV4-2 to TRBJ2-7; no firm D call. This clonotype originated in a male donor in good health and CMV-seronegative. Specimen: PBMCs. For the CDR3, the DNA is TGTGCCAGCAGCCAAGATCTAACCAGGTTCACCTACGAGCAGTACTTC. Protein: CASSQDLTRFTYEQYF.